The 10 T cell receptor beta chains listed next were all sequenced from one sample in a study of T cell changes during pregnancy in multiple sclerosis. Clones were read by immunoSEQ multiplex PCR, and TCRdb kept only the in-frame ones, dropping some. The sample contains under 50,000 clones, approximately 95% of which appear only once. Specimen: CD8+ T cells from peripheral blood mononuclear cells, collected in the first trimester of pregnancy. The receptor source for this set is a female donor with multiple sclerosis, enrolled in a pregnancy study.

The CDR3 is CASSFQSQGELFF. The CDR3 bases are TGTGCCAGCAGTTTCCAATCACAAGGGGAGCTGTTTTTT. V and J are TRBV27 and TRBJ2-2, with D unclear. In germline, CDR1 is MNHEY, CDR2 SMNVEV (reference sequence). The CDR3 is 13 amino acids. Between the trimmed V and J ends, which lost 3 bases and 8 bases, there was a span of 10 bases.

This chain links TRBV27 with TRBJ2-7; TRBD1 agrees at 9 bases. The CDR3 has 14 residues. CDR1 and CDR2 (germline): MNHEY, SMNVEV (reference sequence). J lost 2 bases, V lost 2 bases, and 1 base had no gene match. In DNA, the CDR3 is TGTGCCAGCAGTTTAGGGACAGGGCCCTACGAGCAGTACTTC. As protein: CASSLGTGPYEQYF.

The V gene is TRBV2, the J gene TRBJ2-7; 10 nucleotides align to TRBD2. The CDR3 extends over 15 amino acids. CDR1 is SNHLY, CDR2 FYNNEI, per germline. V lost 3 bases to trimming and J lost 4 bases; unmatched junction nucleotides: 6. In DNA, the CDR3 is TGTGCCAGCAGTGATAGAACTAGCGGGGTGTACGAGCAGTACTTC. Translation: CASSDRTSGVYEQYF.

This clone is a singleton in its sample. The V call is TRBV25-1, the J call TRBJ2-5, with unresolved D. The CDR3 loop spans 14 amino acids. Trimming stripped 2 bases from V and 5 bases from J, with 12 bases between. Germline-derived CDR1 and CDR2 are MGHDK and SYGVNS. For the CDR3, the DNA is TGTGCCAGCAGTGAACCCGTTCGAGGTGAGACCCAGTACTTC. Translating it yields CASSEPVRGETQYF.

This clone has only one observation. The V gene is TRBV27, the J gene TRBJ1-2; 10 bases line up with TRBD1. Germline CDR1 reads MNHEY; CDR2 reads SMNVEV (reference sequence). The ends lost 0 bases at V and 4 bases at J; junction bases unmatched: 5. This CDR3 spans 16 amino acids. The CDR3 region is CASSLSGQGLLYGYTF. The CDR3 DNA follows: TGTGCCAGCAGTTTATCGGGACAGGGGCTCCTCTATGGCTACACCTTC.

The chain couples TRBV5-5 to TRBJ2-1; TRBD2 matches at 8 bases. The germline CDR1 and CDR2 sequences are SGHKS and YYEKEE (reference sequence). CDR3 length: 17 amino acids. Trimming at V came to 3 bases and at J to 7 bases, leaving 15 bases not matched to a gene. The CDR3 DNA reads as TGTGCCAGCAGCTCCTACGACTGGACTAGCCAGGTGAATGAGCAGTTCTTC. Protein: CASSSYDWTSQVNEQFF.

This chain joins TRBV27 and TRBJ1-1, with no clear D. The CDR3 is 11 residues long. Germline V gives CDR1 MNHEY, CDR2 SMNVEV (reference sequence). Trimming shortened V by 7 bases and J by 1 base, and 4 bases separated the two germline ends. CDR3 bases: TGTGCCAGCAAGAGGAACACTGAAGCTTTCTTT. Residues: CASKRNTEAFF.

The CDR3 DNA sequence: TGTGCCTGGAGTGTCGGACAGGGGGGAAACGGCTACACCTTC. Amino acids: CAWSVGQGGNGYTF. The chain uses TRBV30 and TRBJ1-2; 10 bases agree with TRBD1. After removal of 0 bases from V and 8 bases from J, the junction contained 6 bases not matched to a gene. Germline V lookup: CDR1 GTSNPN, CDR2 SVGIG (reference sequence). The CDR3 has 14 residues.

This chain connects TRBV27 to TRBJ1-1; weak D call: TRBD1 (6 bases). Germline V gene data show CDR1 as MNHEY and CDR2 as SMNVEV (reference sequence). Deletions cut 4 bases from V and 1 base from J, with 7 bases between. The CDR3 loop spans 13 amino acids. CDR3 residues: CASSWDKNTEAFF. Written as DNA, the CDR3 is TGTGCCAGCAGTTGGGACAAGAACACTGAAGCTTTCTTT.

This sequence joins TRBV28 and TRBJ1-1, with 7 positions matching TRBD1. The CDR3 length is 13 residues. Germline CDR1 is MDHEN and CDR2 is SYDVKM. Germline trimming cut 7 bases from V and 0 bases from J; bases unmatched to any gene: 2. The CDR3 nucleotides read TGTGCCAGCAAGGGACAGATGAACACTGAAGCTTTCTTT. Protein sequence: CASKGQMNTEAFF.